This T cell receptor beta chain was captured in a study of blood T cell repertoires in COVID-19. Overall study: The study drew acute and convalescent COVID-19 samples from the United States, Italy and Spain. PBMCs, B-cell-depleted T cells, or T cells provided the cDNA or gDNA that made up the material.

The trim removed 2 bases at V and 10 bases at J, leaving 1 base unmatched. This CDR3 region has 12 residues. Germline V CDR1 and CDR2: MNHNY, SVGAGI (reference sequence). Per the authors' pipeline: Amplification of reference gene primers provided the estimated nucleated cell counts. Sequencing used immunoSEQ multiplex PCR; TCRdb keeps in-frame clones, though not all of them. The DNA was the basis for D and trimming; V, J and clone size are from that table. The data contain under 45,000 clones, about nine tenths of them seen just once; the ten biggest clones take up more than 20%. Sequenced input: peripheral blood. The chain links TRBV6-6 to TRBJ1-1; 10 bases align to TRBD1. This clonotype was obtained from a woman aged 80 or older in a cohort sampled during active or convalescent COVID-19. This CDR3 reads CASSYRDRGAFF. In DNA form, the CDR3 reads TGTGCCAGCAGTTACCGGGACAGGGGAGCTTTCTTT.